A single sample gave rise to the 29 T cell receptor beta chains below, sequenced in a study of T cell responses to AZD1222 COVID-19 vaccine. Some clones are missing from TCRdb's copy, which holds only in-frame ones; the method was immunoSEQ multiplex PCR. The repertoire includes more than 85,000 clones, nearly 90% of them detected once, and 3.2% sits in the top ten. The sample here was peripheral blood, taken on day 0 of AZD1222 vaccination. These receptors originate from an adult in good health.

The genes are TRBV28 and TRBJ1-3; tentative D call: TRBD1 (6 bases). Germline V gives CDR1 MDHEN, CDR2 SYDVKM. The CDR3 spans 15 residues. Trimming took 7 bases from V and 3 from J, leaving 16 bases between them. The CDR3 region is CASNPGTQLGNTIYF. CDR3 nucleotide sequence: TGTGCCAGCAACCCGGGGACACAGCTTGGAAACACCATATATTTT.

The chain links TRBV6-5 to TRBJ1-1; the D is unclear. V lost 6 bases, J lost 3 bases, and 11 bases lay in between. The CDR3 has 13 amino acids. Germline V gene lookup returns CDR1 MNHEY and CDR2 SVGAGI. The CDR3 coding sequence is TGTGCCAGCAGGTTAAAGGCGGACACTGAAGCTTTCTTT. The encoded protein is CASRLKADTEAFF.

This clone was observed once. The chain joins TRBV19 to TRBJ1-2; 8 positions match TRBD1. With V trimmed by 4 bases and J by 3 bases, 10 bases remained unmatched. Germline V CDR1 and CDR2: LNHDA, SQIVND (reference sequence). The CDR3 is made up of 16 amino acids. The DNA for the CDR3 is TGTGCCAGTAGTAGGCCGGGACAGGTGAGGGACTATGGCTACACCTTC. Its translation is CASSRPGQVRDYGYTF. The whole variable domain, remainder taken from reference TRBV19 and TRBJ1-2, is DGGITQSPKYLFRKEGQNVTLSCEQNLNHDAMYWYRQDPGQGLRLIYYSQIVNDFQKGDIAEGYSVSREKKESFPLTVTSAQKNPTAFYLCASSRPGQVRDYGYTFGSGTRLTVV.

DNA of the CDR3: TGTGCCAGCATCCCAGACAGGGTCCTCTATGGCTACACCTTC. The encoded protein is CASIPDRVLYGYTF. The chain combines TRBV28 with TRBJ1-2; 7 nucleotides align to TRBD1. CDR1 and CDR2 from the germline V gene are MDHEN and SYDVKM. Trimming at V came to 7 bases and at J to 4 bases, leaving 9 bases not matched to a gene. CDR3 length: 14 residues.

This chain joins TRBV19 and TRBJ2-4; 11 bases fit TRBD1. The trim removed 7 bases at V and 8 bases at J, leaving 4 bases unmatched. Germline V CDR1 and CDR2: LNHDA, SQIVND (reference sequence). The CDR3 runs to 13 residues. CDR3 nucleotides: TGTGCCAGTATGGACAGGGGGCCGGACATTCAGTACTTC. This encodes CASMDRGPDIQYF. The full variable domain, in which reference TRBV19 and TRBJ2-4 provide the parts outside the CDR3, is DGGITQSPKYLFRKEGQNVTLSCEQNLNHDAMYWYRQDPGQGLRLIYYSQIVNDFQKGDIAEGYSVSREKKESFPLTVTSAQKNPTAFYLCASMDRGPDIQYFGAGTRLSVL.

The chain carries TRBV10-3 and TRBJ2-1, with D maybe TRBD1 (5 bases). Germline CDR1 and CDR2: ENHRY and SYGVKD. There are 12 residues in the CDR3. The germline V and J ends were trimmed by 3 bases and 8 bases, with 8 bases remaining between them. CDR3 region: CAISDQGYEQFF. The CDR3 nucleotides are TGTGCCATCAGTGACCAGGGCTATGAGCAGTTCTTC.

V and J are TRBV10-3 and TRBJ2-7; 7 bases fit TRBD2. Germline V gene sequence: CDR1 ENHRY, CDR2 SYGVKD. The V segment lost 0 bases and the J segment 5 bases; nucleotides outside the gene matches: 13. The length of the CDR3 is 17 residues. The CDR3 spells CAISESGNGGKRDEQYF. CDR3 bases: TGTGCCATCAGTGAGTCGGGGAACGGGGGGAAGAGGGACGAGCAGTACTTC.

The chain recombines TRBV6-1 with TRBJ2-3; D gene uncertain. Trimming pared 1 base from V and 3 bases from J, leaving 5 bases between. This CDR3 region has 13 residues. Germline V gives CDR1 MNHNS, CDR2 SASEGT. The CDR3 loop is CASSEDRTDTQYF. The CDR3 nucleotides read TGTGCCAGCAGTGAAGATCGGACAGATACGCAGTATTTT.

This clone is a singleton in its sample. The J gene is TRBJ1-3, the V gene TRBV6-1; weak D call: TRBD1 (5 bases). This CDR3 is 15 amino acids long. V lost 1 base to trimming and J lost 2 bases, with 9 bases between them. Germline CDR1 is MNHNS and CDR2 is SASEGT. The DNA for the CDR3 is TGTGCCAGCAGTGAAGGGAGGGGCACTGGAAACACCATATATTTT. Its protein is CASSEGRGTGNTIYF.

This chain uses TRBV20-1 with TRBJ2-1; the D is unclear. This CDR3 spans 11 amino acids. V lost 8 bases, J lost 0 bases, and 5 bases lay in between. Germline V gene data show CDR1 as DFQATT and CDR2 as SNEGSKA (reference sequence). The CDR3 DNA reads as TGCAGTACGCCCTCCTACAATGAGCAGTTCTTC. It is translated as CSTPSYNEQFF.

V usage is TRBV18 and J usage is TRBJ2-1; 13 positions agree with TRBD2. The germline V gene encodes CDR1 KGHSH and CDR2 LQKENI. The V gene end was trimmed by 3 bases and the J gene end by 6 bases; junction bases not matched to a gene: 8. This CDR3 spans 17 amino acids. The chain's CDR3 is CASSPRLAGGLSNEQFF. The CDR3 DNA reads as TGTGCCAGCTCACCGCGACTAGCGGGGGGCCTAAGCAATGAGCAGTTCTTC.

This sequence joins TRBV11-1 and TRBJ2-7, with 8 bases lining up with TRBD2. V trimming: 4 bases; J trimming: 1 base; junction bases outside the gene matches: 3. Per the germline V gene, CDR1 is SGHAT and CDR2 is FQDESV (reference sequence). CDR3 length equals 14 residues. In DNA form, the CDR3 reads TGTGCCAGCAGCTCCTTAGCGGGATCCTACGAGCAGTACTTC. Translating it yields CASSSLAGSYEQYF.

The chain couples TRBV9 to TRBJ1-2, with D unclear. The CDR3 spans 14 residues. CDR1 is SGDLS and CDR2 is YYNGEE in the germline V gene. V was cut by 0 bases and J by 1 base, with 7 bases left in between. CDR3 residues: CASSVELGNYGYTF. The CDR3 bases are TGTGCCAGCAGCGTAGAGCTGGGTAACTATGGCTACACCTTC. Complete variable domain (other parts from reference TRBV9 and TRBJ1-2): DSGVTQTPKHLITATGQRVTLRCSPRSGDLSVYWYQQSLDQGLQFLIQYYNGEERAKGNILERFSAQQFPDLHSELNLSSLELGDSALYFCASSVELGNYGYTFGSGTRLTVV.

The V and J genes are TRBV12-3 or TRBV12-4 and TRBJ1-1; possibly TRBD1 for D (5 bases). Trimming took 5 bases from V and 11 from J, leaving 18 bases between them. CDR3 length equals 13 residues. The CDR3 region is CASSRLTGSGAFF. The CDR3 nucleotides are TGTGCCAGCAGTCGGCTTACAGGATCGGGCGCTTTCTTT.

The chain links TRBV4-3 to TRBJ2-6; no definite D call. Germline CDR1 LGHNA, CDR2 YSLEER. The CDR3 has 17 amino acids. The V gene lost 0 bases and the J gene lost 0 bases, with 9 bases spanning the gap. The CDR3 DNA reads TGCGCCAGCAGCCAAGATTCTTCTCGCTCTGGGGCCAACGTCCTGACTTTC. Translating gives CASSQDSSRSGANVLTF.

This rearrangement joins TRBV18 to TRBJ1-1, with 7 positions matching TRBD1. The CDR3 totals 14 residues. CDR1 and CDR2 (germline): KGHSH, LQKENI. V shed 4 bases, J shed 3 bases, and the junction held 5 bases outside the gene matches. Here the CDR3 reads CASSRSDRDTEAFF. The CDR3 DNA follows: TGTGCCAGCTCACGGTCAGACAGGGACACTGAAGCTTTCTTT.

The chain uses TRBV28 and TRBJ1-5; the match to TRBD1 covers 9 bases. Germline V gives CDR1 MDHEN, CDR2 SYDVKM. The CDR3 consists of 15 residues. The V segment lost 5 bases and the J segment 2 bases; nucleotides outside the gene matches: 4. CDR3 bases: TGTGCCAGCAGTCCCCGGACAGGGGGCAATCAGCCCCAGCATTTT. It is translated as CASSPRTGGNQPQHF.

The genes are TRBV27 and TRBJ1-4; no clear D gene. Germline values: CDR1 MNHEY, CDR2 SMNVEV (reference sequence). V gave up 3 bases and J gave up 7 bases, with 6 bases separating them. CDR3 length: 12 residues. The CDR3: CASSFVGEKLFF. The CDR3 DNA is TGTGCCAGCAGTTTTGTCGGTGAAAAACTGTTTTTT.

The rearrangement uses TRBV6-1 and TRBJ1-2; D is unresolved. This CDR3 has 15 residues. The V gene's germline CDR1 is MNHNS and CDR2 SASEGT. Trimming took 3 bases from V and 0 from J, leaving 11 bases between them. The CDR3 loop is CASSDPAVANYGYTF. The CDR3 DNA reads TGTGCCAGCAGTGACCCGGCCGTAGCTAACTATGGCTACACCTTC.

This sequence joins TRBV19 and TRBJ1-2; 8 bases agree with TRBD1. The V gene's germline CDR1 is LNHDA and CDR2 SQIVND (reference sequence). With V trimmed by 2 bases and J by 0 bases, 2 bases remained unmatched. This CDR3 comprises 15 residues. The CDR3 DNA reads as TGTGCCAGTAGTATACAGGGGGCGACTAACTATGGCTACACCTTC. Translation: CASSIQGATNYGYTF.

The V and J genes are TRBV9 and TRBJ1-1; D unclear. The CDR3 spans 15 residues. CDR1 is SGDLS, CDR2 YYNGEE, per germline. V lost 4 bases and J 4 bases, leaving 17 bases between the germline ends. Here the CDR3 DNA reads TGTGCCAGCAGCCCCATGACTGTCATGGCCACTGAAGCTTTCTTT. Its protein is CASSPMTVMATEAFF.

This chain connects TRBV11-2 to TRBJ1-6; 9 bases map to TRBD1. Germline CDR1 reads SGHAT; CDR2 reads FQNNGV. With 2 bases clipped from V and 9 bases from J, the junction kept 5 bases outside the gene matches. This CDR3 is built from 15 residues. The CDR3 DNA is TGTGCCAGCAGCTTACAACAGGGGGCGGGTTCACCCCTCCACTTT. Protein sequence: CASSLQQGAGSPLHF.

This chain uses TRBV5-1 with TRBJ1-6, with TRBD1 as a possible D gene (5 bases). Germline lookup yields CDR1 SGHRS and CDR2 YFSETQ. V was shortened by 0 bases and J by 5 bases, with 9 bases between the two germline ends. The CDR3 loop spans 15 amino acids. For the CDR3, the DNA is TGCGCCAGCAGCTTGGGCGGACAAAATAATTCACCCCTCCACTTT. The encoded protein is CASSLGGQNNSPLHF. The whole variable domain, filled in from reference TRBV5-1 and TRBJ1-6, reads KAGVTQTPRYLIKTRGQQVTLSCSPISGHRSVSWYQQTPGQGLQFLFEYFSETQRNKGNFPGRFSGRQFSNSRSEMNVSTLELGDSALYLCASSLGGQNNSPLHFGNGTRLTVT.

The rearrangement links TRBV6-6 to TRBJ2-7; D not resolved. Per the germline V gene, CDR1 is MNHNY and CDR2 is SVGAGI (reference sequence). The V gene lost 6 bases and the J gene lost 3 bases, with 15 bases spanning the gap. The CDR3 is 14 residues long. The CDR3 spells CASSLRLESYEQYF. The CDR3, as DNA: TGTGCCAGCAGCCTCAGACTCGAAAGCTACGAGCAGTACTTC.

The genes are TRBV4-3 and TRBJ1-2; TRBD1 is a possible D gene (6 bases). V gave up 0 bases and J gave up 4 bases, with 12 bases separating them. CDR3 length: 15 amino acids. The germline V gene encodes CDR1 LGHNA and CDR2 YSLEER. The CDR3 is CASSQDPTGIYGYTF. In nucleotides, the CDR3 is TGCGCCAGCAGCCAAGATCCGACAGGCATCTATGGCTACACCTTC.

The genes are TRBV7-2 and TRBJ2-1, with 11 bases identical to TRBD1. In germline, CDR1 is SGHTA, CDR2 FQGNSA. The V gene end was trimmed by 5 bases and the J gene end by 5 bases; junction bases not matched to a gene: 8. This CDR3 region has 16 residues. The CDR3 DNA reads as TGTGCCAGCAGCCTGTCTGGGACAGGGGGTAACAATGAGCAGTTCTTC. Its protein is CASSLSGTGGNNEQFF.

This sequence joins TRBV7-2 and TRBJ1-4; D possibly corresponds to TRBD1 (6 bases). V was pared by 0 bases and J by 8 bases, with 19 bases between. The germline V gene encodes CDR1 SGHTA and CDR2 FQGNSA. The CDR3 has 17 residues. The CDR3 loop is CASSLARQGPYSEKLFF. The DNA of the CDR3 is TGTGCCAGCAGCTTAGCGAGGCAGGGGCCGTACTCAGAAAAACTGTTTTTT.

This sequence joins TRBV5-1 and TRBJ2-1; D call uncertain. Germline assignment: CDR1 SGHRS and CDR2 YFSETQ. This CDR3 has 14 residues. The V gene lost 6 bases and the J gene lost 4 bases, with 14 bases spanning the gap. CDR3 amino acids: CASKSQESYNEQFF. DNA of the CDR3: TGCGCCAGCAAATCCCAGGAGTCTTACAATGAGCAGTTCTTC.

The chain uses TRBV5-1 and TRBJ1-3; 9 nucleotides agree with TRBD1. Losses at the gene ends were 4 bases for V and 4 bases for J; bases not matched to a gene: 9. This CDR3 is 16 amino acids long. Germline V lookup: CDR1 SGHRS, CDR2 YFSETQ. CDR3 bases: TGCGCCAGCAGCCCCTTACAGGGGGCTCAGGGAAACACCATATATTTT. Protein: CASSPLQGAQGNTIYF.